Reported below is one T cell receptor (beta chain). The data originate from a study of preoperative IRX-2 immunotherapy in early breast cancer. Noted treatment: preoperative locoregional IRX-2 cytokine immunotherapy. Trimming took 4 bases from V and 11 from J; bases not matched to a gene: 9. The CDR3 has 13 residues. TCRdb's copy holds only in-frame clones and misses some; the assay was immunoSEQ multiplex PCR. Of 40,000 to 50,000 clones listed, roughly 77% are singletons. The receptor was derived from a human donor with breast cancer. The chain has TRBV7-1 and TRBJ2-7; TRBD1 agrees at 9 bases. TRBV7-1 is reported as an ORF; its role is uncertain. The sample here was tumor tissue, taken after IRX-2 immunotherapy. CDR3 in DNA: TGTGCCAGCAGCTTAACCCTTGACAGGGGGGAGTACTTC. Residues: CASSLTLDRGEYF.